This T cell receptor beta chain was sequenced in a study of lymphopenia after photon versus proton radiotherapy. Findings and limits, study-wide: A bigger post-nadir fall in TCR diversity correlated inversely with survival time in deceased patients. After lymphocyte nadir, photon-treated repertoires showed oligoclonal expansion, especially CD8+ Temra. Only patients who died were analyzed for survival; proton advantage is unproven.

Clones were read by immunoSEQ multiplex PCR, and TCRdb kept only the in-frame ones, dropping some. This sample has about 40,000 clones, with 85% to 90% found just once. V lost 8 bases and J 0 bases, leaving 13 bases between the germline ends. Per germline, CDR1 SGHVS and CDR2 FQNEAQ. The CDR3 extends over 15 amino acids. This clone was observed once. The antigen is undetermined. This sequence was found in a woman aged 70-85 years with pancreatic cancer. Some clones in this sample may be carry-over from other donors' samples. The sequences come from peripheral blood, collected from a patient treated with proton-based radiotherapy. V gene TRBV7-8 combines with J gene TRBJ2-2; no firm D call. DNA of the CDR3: TGTGCCAGCCTGCCCTTATCTGCGAACACCGGGGAGCTGTTTTTT. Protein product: CASLPLSANTGELFF.